What follows is one TCR beta chain and its context. The antigen is undetermined. The data were obtained in a study of radiotherapy plus CTLA-4 blockade in lung cancer. About the study: Objective responses arose in roughly 18% of patients, and about 32% experienced disease control.

Assay: immunoSEQ multiplex PCR; the TCRdb copy retains only in-frame clones and omits some. The repertoire holds tens of thousands of clones, with around 80% as singletons. CDR1 and CDR2 (germline): MNHEY, SVGAGI. Losses at the gene ends were 2 bases for V and 7 bases for J; bases not matched to a gene: 7. The CDR3 is made up of 14 amino acids. Findings of the study overall: In blood, tumor-derived TCR clones expanded after radiotherapy plus ipilimumab. With interferon-beta, early dynamics of blood T cell clones were reported to best predict response.

This sample comprised peripheral blood, obtained from a patient treated with radiotherapy plus ipilimumab. The clonotype was recovered from a human donor with non-small cell lung cancer who had stable disease on radiotherapy plus ipilimumab. The V and J genes are TRBV6-5 and TRBJ1-1, with 7 nucleotides matching TRBD1. The DNA for the CDR3 is TGTGCCAGCAGTTACATGGCGGGACAGAGTGAAGCTTTCTTT. The encoded protein is CASSYMAGQSEAFF.